These 11 T cell receptor beta chains were all obtained from the same sample, sequenced in a study of blood T cell repertoires in COVID-19. Some clones are missing from TCRdb's copy, which holds only in-frame ones; the method was immunoSEQ multiplex PCR. This table holds approximately 400,000 clones, about 89% found once. The sequenced material came from peripheral blood. These receptor sequences come from a man aged 35 to 55 with acute or convalescent COVID-19.

The chain's CDR3 is CSASRGRWDEQFF. The CDR3 DNA follows: TGCAGTGCTAGTAGGGGTCGATGGGATGAGCAGTTCTTC. This chain joins TRBV20-1 and TRBJ2-1; D is perhaps TRBD1 (5 bases). The V end lost 3 bases, the J end lost 8 bases, and 14 bases lay between the germline ends. The CDR3 contains 13 residues. The germline V gene has CDR1 DFQATT and CDR2 SNEGSKA (reference sequence).

V gene TRBV20-1 combines with J gene TRBJ2-3; TRBD2 agrees at 11 bases. CDR1 is DFQATT, CDR2 SNEGSKA, per germline (reference sequence). This CDR3 is 19 amino acids long. The V segment lost 3 bases and the J segment 1 base; nucleotides outside the gene matches: 15. The CDR3 DNA reads as TGCAGTGCTAGTATGGTAGCGGGGGGGCAGGTGCGTCGCACAGATACGCAGTATTTT. Protein: CSASMVAGGQVRRTDTQYF.

This chain links TRBV2 with TRBJ2-7; 7 bases match TRBD2. The V and J ends lost 11 bases and 2 bases, in that order; junction bases with no gene match: 12. The CDR3 loop spans 14 amino acids. CDR1 is SNHLY and CDR2 is FYNNEI in the germline V gene. CDR3 sequence (DNA): TGTGCCCAAGAGGGGTGGACTAGTCCCTACGAGCAGTACTTC. The encoded protein is CAQEGWTSPYEQYF. The whole variable domain, remainder taken from reference TRBV2 and TRBJ2-7, is EPEVTQTPSHQVTQMGQEVILRCVPISNHLYFYWYRQILGQKVEFLVSFYNNEISEKSEIFDDQFSVERPDGSNFTLKIRSTKLEDSAMYFCAQEGWTSPYEQYFGPGTRLTVT.

The chain combines TRBV28 with TRBJ1-1, with TRBD1 as a possible D gene (5 bases). Looked up from germline, CDR1 is MDHEN and CDR2 is SYDVKM. With 6 bases removed from V and 1 base from J, the gap between germline ends came to 12 bases. The CDR3 has 14 residues. The CDR3 nucleotides are TGTGCCAGCAGCTCGGGGGGGAGGAACACTGAAGCTTTCTTT. Translation gives CASSSGGRNTEAFF. Full variable domain (remainder filled in from reference TRBV28 and TRBJ1-1): DVKVTQSSRYLVKRTGEKVFLECVQDMDHENMFWYRQDPGLGLRLIYFSYDVKMKEKGDIPEGYSVSREKKERFSLILESASTNQTSMYLCASSSGGRNTEAFFGQGTRLTVV.

The V call is TRBV7-9, the J call TRBJ1-2, with D perhaps matching TRBD1 (5 bases). The CDR3 is 15 residues long. Germline assignment: CDR1 SEHNR and CDR2 FQNEAQ (reference sequence). V dropped 1 base and J dropped 6 bases, with 15 bases sitting between them. CDR3 sequence reads: CASSLDGLMDNGYTF. CDR3 nucleotides: TGTGCCAGCAGCTTAGATGGGCTAATGGACAATGGCTACACCTTC.

This chain joins TRBV9 and TRBJ2-5; 9 nucleotides agree with TRBD2. The CDR3 runs to 15 residues. The germline CDR1 and CDR2 sequences are SGDLS and YYNGEE. V gave up 3 bases and J gave up 3 bases; unmatched junction bases: 6. The CDR3 region is CASSASGTSKETQYF. Here the CDR3 DNA reads TGTGCCAGCAGCGCCTCAGGGACTAGCAAAGAGACCCAGTACTTC.

The rearrangement links TRBV30 to TRBJ2-4; perhaps TRBD2 as D (6 bases). The length of the CDR3 is 12 residues. The ends were cut back, 4 bases at V and 8 bases at J, with 12 bases in the middle. CDR1 and CDR2 (germline): GTSNPN, SVGIG (reference sequence). The DNA for the CDR3 is TGTGCCTGGACCCCCGGCGGGGACATTCAGTACTTC. Its translation is CAWTPGGDIQYF.

The V and J genes are TRBV27 and TRBJ1-1; D gene uncertain. The CDR3 is 14 amino acids. Germline-derived CDR1 and CDR2 are MNHEY and SMNVEV (reference sequence). The V end was cut by 0 bases, the J end by 0 bases, with 5 bases between. In nucleotides, the CDR3 is TGTGCCAGCAGTTTATCTATCTTGAACACTGAAGCTTTCTTT. Its protein is CASSLSILNTEAFF.

The rearrangement links TRBV19 to TRBJ1-1; possibly TRBD1 for D (5 bases). The CDR3 length is 16 residues. The germline V and J ends were trimmed by 3 bases and 4 bases, with 18 bases remaining between them. Germline V CDR1 and CDR2: LNHDA, SQIVND (reference sequence). This CDR3 is CASSIRVGDFSTEAFF. CDR3 nucleotides: TGTGCCAGTAGTATTAGGGTGGGGGACTTCAGCACTGAAGCTTTCTTT.

The chain links TRBV28 to TRBJ1-4; D is uncertain. The V gene lost 5 bases and the J gene lost 15 bases, with 19 bases spanning the gap. The germline V gene has CDR1 MDHEN and CDR2 SYDVKM. The CDR3 loop spans 13 amino acids. The CDR3 DNA reads TGTGCCAGCAGTCGTTCCCTAGCCAGCGAGGTGTTTTTT. Translated: CASSRSLASEVFF.

The rearrangement joins TRBV6-6 to TRBJ1-1; perhaps TRBD1 as D (6 bases). With 6 bases removed from V and 1 base from J, the gap between germline ends came to 15 bases. The CDR3 has 15 residues. Germline CDR1 MNHNY, CDR2 SVGAGI (reference sequence). This chain's CDR3 is CASRGGLDRNTEAFF. In DNA form, the CDR3 reads TGTGCCAGCAGAGGGGGATTGGACAGGAACACTGAAGCTTTCTTT.